This T cell receptor (beta chain) was sequenced in a study of regulatory T cells in long-lasting Graves disease. This clonotype was seen ten or more times. Its target is unknown. Investigators prepared the TCR beta libraries by applying iRepertoire HTBI primers and Arm-PCR of CDR3 regions. TCRdb analysed the multiplex PCR reads with MiXCR anew, one entry per CDR3 protein. This sample yields approximately 540,000 distinct CDR3 sequences, of which around 11% are seen a single time; roughly 8.2% belongs to the top ten. Time point indicated: newly diagnosed GD, antithyroid drugs for less than 3 months. The authors made the TCR library using RNA they extracted from PBMCs. It was by American Thyroid Association guidelines that Graves' disease was diagnosed. CDR1 is GTSNPN and CDR2 is SVGIG in the germline V gene (reference sequence). The CDR3 has 15 residues. The V segment lost 0 bases and the J segment 2 bases; nucleotides outside the gene matches: 3.

Broader study findings: Gene preferences differed: TRBV28, TRBJ1-2, TRBJ2-5 in persistent cases.

The same specimen was also included in a second study, on T cells in Graves' hyperthyroidism and ophthalmopathy. That paper states: Absent ophthalmopathy progression within 18 months defined stable Graves' hyperthyroidism. Researchers ran a first-round RT-PCR on the TCR CDR3 using the HTBI primer set.

The sequencing used peripheral blood mononuclear cells (PBMCs), collected at new diagnosis, from a patient treated with antithyroid drugs. This receptor was identified in a young woman with Graves disease. This chain links TRBV30 with TRBJ1-5; 8 nucleotides line up with TRBD1. DNA of the CDR3: TGTGCCTGGAGTGTGTCAGGGGGCGGCAATCAGCCCCAGCATTTT. As protein: CAWSVSGGGNQPQHF.